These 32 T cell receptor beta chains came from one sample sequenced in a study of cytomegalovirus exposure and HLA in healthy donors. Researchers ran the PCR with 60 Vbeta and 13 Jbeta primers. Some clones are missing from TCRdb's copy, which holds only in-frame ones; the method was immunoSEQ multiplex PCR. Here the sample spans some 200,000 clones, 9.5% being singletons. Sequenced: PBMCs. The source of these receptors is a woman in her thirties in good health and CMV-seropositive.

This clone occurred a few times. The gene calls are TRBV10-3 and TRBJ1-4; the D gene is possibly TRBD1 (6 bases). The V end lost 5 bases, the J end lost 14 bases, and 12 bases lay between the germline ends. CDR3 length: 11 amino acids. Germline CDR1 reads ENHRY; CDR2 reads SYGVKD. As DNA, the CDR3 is TGTGCCATCAGTCCGGGACAACAGCTGTTTTTT. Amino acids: CAISPGQQLFF.

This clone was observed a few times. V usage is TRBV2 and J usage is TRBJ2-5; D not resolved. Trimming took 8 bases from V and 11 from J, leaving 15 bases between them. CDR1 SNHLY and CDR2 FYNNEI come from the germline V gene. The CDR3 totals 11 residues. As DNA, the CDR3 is TGTGCCAGCCTACTCCTGCTGGAGCAGTACTTC. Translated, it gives CASLLLLEQYF.

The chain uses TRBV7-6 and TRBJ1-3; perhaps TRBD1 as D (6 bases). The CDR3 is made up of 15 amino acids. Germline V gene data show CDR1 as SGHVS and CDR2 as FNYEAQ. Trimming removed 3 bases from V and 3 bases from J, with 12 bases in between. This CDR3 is CASSLGAGGGNTIYF. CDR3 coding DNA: TGTGCCAGCAGCTTGGGGGCCGGTGGTGGAAACACCATATATTTT.

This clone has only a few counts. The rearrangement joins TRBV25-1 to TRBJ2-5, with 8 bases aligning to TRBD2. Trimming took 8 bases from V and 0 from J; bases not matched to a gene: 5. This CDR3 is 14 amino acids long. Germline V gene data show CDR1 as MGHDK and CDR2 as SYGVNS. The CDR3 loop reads CASAGGRYQETQYF. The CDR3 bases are TGTGCCAGCGCGGGGGGCCGGTACCAAGAGACCCAGTACTTC.

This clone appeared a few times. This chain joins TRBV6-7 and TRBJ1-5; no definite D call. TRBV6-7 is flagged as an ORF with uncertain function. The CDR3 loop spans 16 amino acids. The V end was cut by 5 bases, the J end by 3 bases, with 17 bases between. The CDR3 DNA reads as TGTGCCAGCAGTACATACGGGAAACAGTCCAATCAGCCCCAGCATTTT. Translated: CASSTYGKQSNQPQHF.

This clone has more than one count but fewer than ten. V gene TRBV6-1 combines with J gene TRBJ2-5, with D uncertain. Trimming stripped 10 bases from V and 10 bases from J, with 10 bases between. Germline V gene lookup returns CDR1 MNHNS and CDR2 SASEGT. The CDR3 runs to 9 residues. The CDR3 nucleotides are TGTGCCACTCAGGCGATCCAGTACTTC. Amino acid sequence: CATQAIQYF.

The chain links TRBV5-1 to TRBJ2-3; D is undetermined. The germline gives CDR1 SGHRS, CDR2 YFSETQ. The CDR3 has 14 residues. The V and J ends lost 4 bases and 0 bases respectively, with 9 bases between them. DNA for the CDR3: TGCGCCAGCAGCCCCTCGACTAGCACAGATACGCAGTATTTT. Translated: CASSPSTSTDTQYF.

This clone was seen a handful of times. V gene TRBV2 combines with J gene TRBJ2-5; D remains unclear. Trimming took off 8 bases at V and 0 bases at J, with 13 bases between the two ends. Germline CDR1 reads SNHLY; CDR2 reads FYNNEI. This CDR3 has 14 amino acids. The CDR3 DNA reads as TGTGCCAGCGCGCTGCGGCACTACCAAGAGACCCAGTACTTC. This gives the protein CASALRHYQETQYF.

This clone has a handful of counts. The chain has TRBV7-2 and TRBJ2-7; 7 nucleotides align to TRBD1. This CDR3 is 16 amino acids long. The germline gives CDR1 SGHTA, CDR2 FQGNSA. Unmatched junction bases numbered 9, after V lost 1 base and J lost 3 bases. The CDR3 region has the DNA TGTGCCAGCAGCTTAGGGACTGGGGCAGGGGGCTACGAGCAGTACTTC. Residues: CASSLGTGAGGYEQYF.

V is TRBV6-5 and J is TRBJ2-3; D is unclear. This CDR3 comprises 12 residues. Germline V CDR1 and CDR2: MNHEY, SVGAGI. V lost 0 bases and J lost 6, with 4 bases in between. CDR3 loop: CASSYSGDTQYF. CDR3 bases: TGTGCCAGCAGTTACTCCGGGGATACGCAGTATTTT.

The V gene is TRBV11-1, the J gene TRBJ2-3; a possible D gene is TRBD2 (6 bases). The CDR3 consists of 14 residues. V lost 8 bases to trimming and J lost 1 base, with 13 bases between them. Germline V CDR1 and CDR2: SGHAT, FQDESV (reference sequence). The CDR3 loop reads CASGAGPRTDTQYF. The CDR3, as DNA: TGTGCCAGCGGCGCGGGACCCCGCACAGATACGCAGTATTTT.

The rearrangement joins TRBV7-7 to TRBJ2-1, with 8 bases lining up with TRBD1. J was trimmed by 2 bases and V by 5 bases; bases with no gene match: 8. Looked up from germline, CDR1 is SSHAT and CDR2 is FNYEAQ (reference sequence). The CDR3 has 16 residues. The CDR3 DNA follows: TGTGCCAGCAGCGCTACCGGACAGGGCCCCTACAATGAGCAGTTCTTC. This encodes CASSATGQGPYNEQFF.

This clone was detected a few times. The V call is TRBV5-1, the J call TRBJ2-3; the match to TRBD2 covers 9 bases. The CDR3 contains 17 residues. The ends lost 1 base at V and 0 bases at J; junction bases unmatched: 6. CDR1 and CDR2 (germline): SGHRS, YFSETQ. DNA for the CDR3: TGCGCCAGCAGCTTGAGGACTAGCGAATTTAGCACAGATACGCAGTATTTT. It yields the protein CASSLRTSEFSTDTQYF.

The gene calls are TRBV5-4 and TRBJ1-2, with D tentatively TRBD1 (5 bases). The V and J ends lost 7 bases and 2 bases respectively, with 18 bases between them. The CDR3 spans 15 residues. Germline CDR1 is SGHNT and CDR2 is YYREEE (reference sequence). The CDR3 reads CASRPGVGENYGYTF. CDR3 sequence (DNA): TGTGCCAGCCGCCCGGGGGTGGGAGAGAACTATGGCTACACCTTC.

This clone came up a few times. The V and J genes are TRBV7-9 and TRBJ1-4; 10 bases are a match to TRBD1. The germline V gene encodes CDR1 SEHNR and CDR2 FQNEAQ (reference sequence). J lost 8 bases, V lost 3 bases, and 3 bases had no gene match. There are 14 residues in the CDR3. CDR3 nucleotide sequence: TGTGCCAGCAGCTTTGACAGGGGGCAAGAAAAACTGTTTTTT. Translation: CASSFDRGQEKLFF.

CDR3: CASSRGGEVGEKLFF. For the CDR3, the DNA is TGCGCCAGCAGTCGAGGCGGGGAAGTAGGGGAAAAACTGTTTTTT. The gene calls are TRBV10-2 and TRBJ1-4; no definite D call. The CDR3 contains 15 residues. From germline, CDR1 is WSHSY and CDR2 SAAADI. Trimming removed 5 bases from V and 8 bases from J, with 18 bases in between.

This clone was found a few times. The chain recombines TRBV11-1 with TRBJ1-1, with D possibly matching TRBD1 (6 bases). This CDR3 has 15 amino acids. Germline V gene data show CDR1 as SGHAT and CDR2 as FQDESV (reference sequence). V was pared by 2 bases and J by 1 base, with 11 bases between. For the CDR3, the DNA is TGTGCCAGCAGCTTAACCTCACAGGGGAACACTGAAGCTTTCTTT. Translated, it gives CASSLTSQGNTEAFF.

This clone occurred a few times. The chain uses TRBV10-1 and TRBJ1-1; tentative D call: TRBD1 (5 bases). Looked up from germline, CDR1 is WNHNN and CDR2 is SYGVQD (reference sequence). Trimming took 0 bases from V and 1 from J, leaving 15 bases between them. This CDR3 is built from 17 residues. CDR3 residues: CASSESLGGLGNTEAFF. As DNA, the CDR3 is TGCGCCAGCAGTGAGTCGTTGGGGGGTCTTGGGAACACTGAAGCTTTCTTT.

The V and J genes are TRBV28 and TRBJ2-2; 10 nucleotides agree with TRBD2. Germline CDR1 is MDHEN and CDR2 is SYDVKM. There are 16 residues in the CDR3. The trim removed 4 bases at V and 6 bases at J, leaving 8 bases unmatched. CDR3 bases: TGTGCCAGCAGTTCACCGGGACTAGCGAAACCCGGGGAGCTGTTTTTT. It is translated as CASSSPGLAKPGELFF. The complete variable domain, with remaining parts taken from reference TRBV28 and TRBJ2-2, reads DVKVTQSSRYLVKRTGEKVFLECVQDMDHENMFWYRQDPGLGLRLIYFSYDVKMKEKGDIPEGYSVSREKKERFSLILESASTNQTSMYLCASSSPGLAKPGELFFGEGSRLTVL.

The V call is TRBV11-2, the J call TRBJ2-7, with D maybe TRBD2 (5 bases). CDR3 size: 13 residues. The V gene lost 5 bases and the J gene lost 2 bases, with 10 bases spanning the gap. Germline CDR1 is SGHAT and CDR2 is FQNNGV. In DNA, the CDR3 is TGTGCCAGCAGCGAGGGCAGGACCTACGAGCAGTACTTC. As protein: CASSEGRTYEQYF. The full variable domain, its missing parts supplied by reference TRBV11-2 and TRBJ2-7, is EAGVAQSPRYKIIEKRQSVAFWCNPISGHATLYWYQQILGQGPKLLIQFQNNGVVDDSQLPKDRFSAERLKGVDSTLKIQPAKLEDSAVYLCASSEGRTYEQYFGPGTRLTVT.

The CDR3 DNA follows: TGCGCCAGCAGCCACCAGACAGGCTACACTGAAGCTTTCTTT. Translation gives CASSHQTGYTEAFF. The J gene is TRBJ1-1, the V gene TRBV4-1; perhaps TRBD1 as D (6 bases). The V gene's germline CDR1 is MGHRA and CDR2 YSYEKL. The length of the CDR3 is 14 residues. V was clipped by 3 bases and J by 3 bases, with 11 bases between them.

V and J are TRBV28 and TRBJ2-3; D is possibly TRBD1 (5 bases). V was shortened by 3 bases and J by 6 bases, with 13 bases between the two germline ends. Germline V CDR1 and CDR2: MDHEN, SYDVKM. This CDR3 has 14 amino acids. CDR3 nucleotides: TGTGCCAGCAGTTTGGTCAGGGTAGGGGATACGCAGTATTTT. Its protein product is CASSLVRVGDTQYF.

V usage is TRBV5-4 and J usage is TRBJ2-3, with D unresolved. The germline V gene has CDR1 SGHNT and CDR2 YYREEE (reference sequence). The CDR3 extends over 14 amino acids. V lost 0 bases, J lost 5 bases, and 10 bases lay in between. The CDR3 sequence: CASSLGLRGDTQYF. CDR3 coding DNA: TGTGCCAGCAGCTTGGGGCTCCGAGGAGATACGCAGTATTTT.

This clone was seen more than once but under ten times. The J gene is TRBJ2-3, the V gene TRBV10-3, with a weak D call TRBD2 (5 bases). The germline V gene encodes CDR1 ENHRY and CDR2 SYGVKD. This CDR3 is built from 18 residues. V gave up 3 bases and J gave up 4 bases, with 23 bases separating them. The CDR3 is CAISEIVDREHFPDTQYF. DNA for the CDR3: TGTGCCATCAGTGAAATAGTTGATAGGGAGCATTTCCCAGATACGCAGTATTTT.

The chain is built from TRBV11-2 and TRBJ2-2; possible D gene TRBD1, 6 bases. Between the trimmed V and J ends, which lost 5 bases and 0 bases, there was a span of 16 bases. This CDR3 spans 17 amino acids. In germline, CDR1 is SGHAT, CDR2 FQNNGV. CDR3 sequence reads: CASSPTRDIPNTGELFF. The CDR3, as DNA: TGTGCCAGCAGCCCCACCCGGGACATACCGAACACCGGGGAGCTGTTTTTT.

CDR3 nucleotide sequence: TGTGCCAGCAGCGATTCCGGGACAGTTAATGAAAAACTGTTTTTT. It codes for CASSDSGTVNEKLFF. The chain uses TRBV7-9 and TRBJ1-4; TRBD1 matches at 7 bases. V trimming: 5 bases; J trimming: 4 bases; junction bases outside the gene matches: 7. Germline loops: CDR1 SEHNR, CDR2 FQNEAQ (reference sequence). This CDR3 has 15 residues.

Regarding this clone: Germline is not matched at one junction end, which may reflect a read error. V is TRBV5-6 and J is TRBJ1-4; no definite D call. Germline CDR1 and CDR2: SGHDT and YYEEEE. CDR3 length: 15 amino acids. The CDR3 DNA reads TGTGCCAGCAGGTTGGCCGGGAGGACTAATGAAAAACTGTTTTTT. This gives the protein CASRLAGRTNEKLFF.

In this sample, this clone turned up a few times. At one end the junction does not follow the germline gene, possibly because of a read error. The CDR3 loop reads CASTLVPMAGELFF. DNA of the CDR3: TGTGCCAGCACTTTAGTCCCTATGGCCGGGGAGCTGTTTTTT. This chain uses TRBV27 with TRBJ2-2, with D unresolved. Germline V gene sequence: CDR1 MNHEY, CDR2 SMNVEV (reference sequence). This CDR3 comprises 14 residues.

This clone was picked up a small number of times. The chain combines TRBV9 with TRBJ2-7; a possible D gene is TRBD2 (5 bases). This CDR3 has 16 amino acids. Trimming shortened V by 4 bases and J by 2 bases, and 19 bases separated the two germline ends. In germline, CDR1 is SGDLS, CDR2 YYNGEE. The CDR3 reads CASSPPPADGTYEQYF. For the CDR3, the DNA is TGTGCCAGCAGCCCTCCCCCGGCGGACGGGACCTACGAGCAGTACTTC. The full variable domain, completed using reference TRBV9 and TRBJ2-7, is DSGVTQTPKHLITATGQRVTLRCSPRSGDLSVYWYQQSLDQGLQFLIQYYNGEERAKGNILERFSAQQFPDLHSELNLSSLELGDSALYFCASSPPPADGTYEQYFGPGTRLTVT.

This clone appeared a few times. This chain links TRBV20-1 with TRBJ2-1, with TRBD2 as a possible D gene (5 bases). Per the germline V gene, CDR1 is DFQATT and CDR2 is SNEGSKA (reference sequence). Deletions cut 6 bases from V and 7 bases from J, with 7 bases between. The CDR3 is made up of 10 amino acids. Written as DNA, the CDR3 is TGCAGTGCCACTAGGAATGAGCAGTTCTTC. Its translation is CSATRNEQFF.

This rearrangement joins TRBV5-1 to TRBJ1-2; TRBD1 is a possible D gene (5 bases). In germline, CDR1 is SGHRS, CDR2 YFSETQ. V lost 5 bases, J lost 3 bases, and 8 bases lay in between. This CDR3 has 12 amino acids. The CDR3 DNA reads TGCGCCAGCAGGGGGCGAGACTATGGCTACACCTTC. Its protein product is CASRGRDYGYTF.

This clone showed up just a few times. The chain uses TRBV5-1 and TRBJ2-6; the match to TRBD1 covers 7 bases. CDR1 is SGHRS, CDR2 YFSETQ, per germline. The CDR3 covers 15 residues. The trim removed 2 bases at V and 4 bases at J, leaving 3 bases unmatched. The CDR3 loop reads CASSFDRAGANVLTF. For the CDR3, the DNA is TGCGCCAGCAGCTTCGACAGGGCCGGGGCCAACGTCCTGACTTTC.